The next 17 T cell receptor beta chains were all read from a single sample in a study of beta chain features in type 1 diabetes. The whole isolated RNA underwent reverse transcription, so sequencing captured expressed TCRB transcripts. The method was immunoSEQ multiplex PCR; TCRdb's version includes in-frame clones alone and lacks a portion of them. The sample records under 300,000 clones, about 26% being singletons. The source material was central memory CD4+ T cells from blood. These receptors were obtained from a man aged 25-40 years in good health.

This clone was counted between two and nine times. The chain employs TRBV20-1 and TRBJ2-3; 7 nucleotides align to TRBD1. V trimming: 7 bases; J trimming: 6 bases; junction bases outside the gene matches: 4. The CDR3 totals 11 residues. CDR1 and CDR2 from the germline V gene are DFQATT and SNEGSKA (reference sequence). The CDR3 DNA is TGCAGTGAAGGGGGCGGGGATACGCAGTATTTT. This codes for CSEGGGDTQYF.

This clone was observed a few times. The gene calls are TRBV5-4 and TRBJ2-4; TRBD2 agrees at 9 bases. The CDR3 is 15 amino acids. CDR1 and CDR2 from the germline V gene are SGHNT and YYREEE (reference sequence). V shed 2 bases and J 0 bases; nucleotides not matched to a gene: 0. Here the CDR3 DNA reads TGTGCCAGCAGCTTAGCGGGGGGAGCCAAAAACATTCAGTACTTC. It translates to CASSLAGGAKNIQYF.

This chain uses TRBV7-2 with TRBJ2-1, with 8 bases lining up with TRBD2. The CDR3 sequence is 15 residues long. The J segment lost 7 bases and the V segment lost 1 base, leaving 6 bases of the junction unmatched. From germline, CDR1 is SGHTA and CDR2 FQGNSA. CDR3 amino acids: CASSLDREGSNEQFF. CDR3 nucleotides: TGTGCCAGCAGCTTAGACCGGGAGGGCAGTAATGAGCAGTTCTTC.

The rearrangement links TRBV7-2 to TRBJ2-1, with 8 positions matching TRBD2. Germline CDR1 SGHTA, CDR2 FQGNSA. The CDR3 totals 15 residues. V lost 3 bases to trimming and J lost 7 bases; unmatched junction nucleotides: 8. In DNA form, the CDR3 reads TGTGCCAGCAGCTTCTTCGGGGGGGCCGGGAATGAGCAGTTCTTC. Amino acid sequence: CASSFFGGAGNEQFF.

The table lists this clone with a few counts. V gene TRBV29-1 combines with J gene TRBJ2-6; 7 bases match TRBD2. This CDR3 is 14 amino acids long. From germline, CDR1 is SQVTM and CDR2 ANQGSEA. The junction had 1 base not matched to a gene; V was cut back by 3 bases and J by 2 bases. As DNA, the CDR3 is TGCAGCGTTGAGGGAGGGGCTGGGGCCAACGTCCTGACTTTC. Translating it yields CSVEGGAGANVLTF. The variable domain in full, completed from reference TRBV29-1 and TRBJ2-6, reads SAVISQKPSRDICQRGTSLTIQCQVDSQVTMMFWYRQQPGQSLTLIATANQGSEATYESGFVIDKFPISRPNLTFSTLTVSNMSPEDSSIYLCSVEGGAGANVLTFGAGSRLTVL.

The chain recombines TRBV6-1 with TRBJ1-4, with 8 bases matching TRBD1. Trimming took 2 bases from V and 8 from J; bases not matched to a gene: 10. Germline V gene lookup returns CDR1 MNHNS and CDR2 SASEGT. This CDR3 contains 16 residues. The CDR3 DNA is TGTGCCAGCAGTGAAAATATCGGACAGGGAGAAGAAAAACTGTTTTTT. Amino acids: CASSENIGQGEEKLFF.

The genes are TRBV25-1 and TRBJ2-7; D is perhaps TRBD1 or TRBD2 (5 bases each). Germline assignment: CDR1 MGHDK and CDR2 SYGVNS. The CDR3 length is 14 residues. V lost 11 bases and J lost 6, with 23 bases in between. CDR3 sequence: CAVGTPTRPLEQYF. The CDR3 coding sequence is TGTGCCGTCGGGACCCCAACCCGTCCTCTCGAGCAGTACTTC.

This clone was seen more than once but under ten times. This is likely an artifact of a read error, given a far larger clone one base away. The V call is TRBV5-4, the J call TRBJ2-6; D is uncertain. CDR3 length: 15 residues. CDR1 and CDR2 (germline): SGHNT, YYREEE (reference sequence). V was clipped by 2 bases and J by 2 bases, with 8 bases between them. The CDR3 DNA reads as TGTGCCAGCAGCTTTTCTGCCGCTGGGGCCAACGTCCTGACTTTC. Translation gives CASSFSAAGANVLTF.

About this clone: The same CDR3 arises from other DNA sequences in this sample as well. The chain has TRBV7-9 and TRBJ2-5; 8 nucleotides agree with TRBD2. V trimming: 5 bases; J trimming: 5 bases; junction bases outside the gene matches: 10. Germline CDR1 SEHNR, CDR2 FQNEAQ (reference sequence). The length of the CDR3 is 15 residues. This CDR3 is CASSRAGGPQETQYF. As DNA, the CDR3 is TGTGCCAGCAGCCGGGCGGGAGGACCCCAGGAGACCCAGTACTTC. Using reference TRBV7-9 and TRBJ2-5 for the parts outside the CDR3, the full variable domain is DTGVSQNPRHKITKRGQNVTFRCDPISEHNRLYWYRQTLGQGPEFLTYFQNEAQLEKSRLLSDRFSAERPKGSFSTLEIQRTEQGDSAMYLCASSRAGGPQETQYFGPGTRLLVL.

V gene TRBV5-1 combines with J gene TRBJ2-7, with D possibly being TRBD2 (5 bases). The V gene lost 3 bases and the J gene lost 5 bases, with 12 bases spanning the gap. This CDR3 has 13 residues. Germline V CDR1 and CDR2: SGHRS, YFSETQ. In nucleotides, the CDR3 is TGCGCCAGCAGCTCAAGGACTCTAAACGAGCAGTACTTC. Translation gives CASSSRTLNEQYF. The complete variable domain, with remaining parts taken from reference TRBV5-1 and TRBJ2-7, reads KAGVTQTPRYLIKTRGQQVTLSCSPISGHRSVSWYQQTPGQGLQFLFEYFSETQRNKGNFPGRFSGRQFSNSRSEMNVSTLELGDSALYLCASSSRTLNEQYFGPGTRLTVT.

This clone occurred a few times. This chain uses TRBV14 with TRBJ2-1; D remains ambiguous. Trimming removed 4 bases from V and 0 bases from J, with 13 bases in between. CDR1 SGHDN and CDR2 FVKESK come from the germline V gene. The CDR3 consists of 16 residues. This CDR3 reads CASSLRPDRSYNEQFF. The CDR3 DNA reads TGTGCCAGCAGCCTTAGACCGGATCGCTCCTACAATGAGCAGTTCTTC.

CDR3 region: CASSEPGQGSSYEQYF. The CDR3 DNA follows: TGTGCCAGCAGCGAACCGGGACAGGGGAGCTCCTACGAGCAGTACTTC. This chain links TRBV5-6 with TRBJ2-7, with TRBD1 matching over 10 bases. This CDR3 is built from 16 residues. From germline, CDR1 is SGHDT and CDR2 YYEEEE. V trimming: 4 bases; J trimming: 0 bases; junction bases outside the gene matches: 7.

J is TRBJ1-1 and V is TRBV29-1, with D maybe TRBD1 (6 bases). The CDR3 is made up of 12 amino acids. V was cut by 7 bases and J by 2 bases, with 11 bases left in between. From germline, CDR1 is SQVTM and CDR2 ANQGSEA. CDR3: CSAGQLNTEAFF. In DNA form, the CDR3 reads TGCAGCGCCGGACAGCTTAACACTGAAGCTTTCTTT. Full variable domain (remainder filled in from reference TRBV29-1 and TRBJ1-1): SAVISQKPSRDICQRGTSLTIQCQVDSQVTMMFWYRQQPGQSLTLIATANQGSEATYESGFVIDKFPISRPNLTFSTLTVSNMSPEDSSIYLCSAGQLNTEAFFGQGTRLTVV.

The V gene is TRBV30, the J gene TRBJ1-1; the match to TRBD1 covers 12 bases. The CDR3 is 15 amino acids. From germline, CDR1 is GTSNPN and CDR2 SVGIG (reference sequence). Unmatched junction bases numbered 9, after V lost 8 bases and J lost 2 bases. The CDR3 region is CAGTGTGGINTEAFF. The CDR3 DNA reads TGTGCCGGTACCGGGACAGGGGGCATCAACACTGAAGCTTTCTTT. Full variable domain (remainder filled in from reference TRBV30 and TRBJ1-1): SQTIHQWPATLVQPVGSPLSLECTVEGTSNPNLYWYRQAAGRGLQLLFYSVGIGQISSEVPQNLSASRPQDRQFILSSKKLLLSDSGFYLCAGTGTGGINTEAFFGQGTRLTVV.

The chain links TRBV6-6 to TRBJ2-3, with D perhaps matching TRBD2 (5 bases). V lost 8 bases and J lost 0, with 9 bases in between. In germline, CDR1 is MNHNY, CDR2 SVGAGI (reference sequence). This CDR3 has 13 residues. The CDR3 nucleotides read TGTGCCAGCGACGGAGGCAGCACAGATACGCAGTATTTT. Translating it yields CASDGGSTDTQYF.

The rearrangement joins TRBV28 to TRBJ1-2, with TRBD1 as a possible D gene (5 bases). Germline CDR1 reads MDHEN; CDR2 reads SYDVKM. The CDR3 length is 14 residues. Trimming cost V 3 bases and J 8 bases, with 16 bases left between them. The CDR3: CASSFLARVKGYTF. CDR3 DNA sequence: TGTGCCAGCAGTTTTTTGGCCAGGGTAAAAGGCTACACCTTC.

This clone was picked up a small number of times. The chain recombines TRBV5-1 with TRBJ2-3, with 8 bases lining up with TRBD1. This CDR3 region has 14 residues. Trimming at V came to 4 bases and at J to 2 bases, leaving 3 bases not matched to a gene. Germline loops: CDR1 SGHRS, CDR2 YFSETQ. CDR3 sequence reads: CASSKGQATDTQYF. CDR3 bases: TGCGCCAGCAGCAAGGGACAGGCCACAGATACGCAGTATTTT.